This T cell receptor beta chain was sequenced during a study of response to subunit inactivated influenza vaccine. Germline V gives CDR1 SEHNR, CDR2 FQNEAQ (reference sequence). V was shortened by 5 bases and J by 8 bases, with 15 bases between the two germline ends. CDR3 length equals 13 residues. TCRdb re-called the RT-PCR reads through MiXCR, storing one row per CDR3 protein. The sample holds a few hundred thousand distinct CDR3 sequences, 12% to 15% seen once. This clonotype turned up a few times. The input for sequencing was PBMCs from blood, taken 11 to 12 days after vaccination. The chain carries TRBV7-9 and TRBJ1-2; TRBD1 might be the D (6 bases). The sequence was obtained from a man in his fifties or sixties who received an inactivated influenza vaccine. CDR3 amino acids: CASSPRPGDGYTF. CDR3 sequence (DNA): TGTGCCAGCAGCCCCCGGCCAGGGGACGGCTACACCTTC.